What follows are 16 T cell receptor beta chains derived from one specimen sequenced in a study of T cells in Graves' hyperthyroidism and ophthalmopathy. From RNA transcripts, TCR beta CDR3 regions were amplified. In the first-round RT-PCR of the TCR CDR3, the HTBI primer set was used. TCRdb reanalysed the multiplex PCR reads using MiXCR and keeps one entry per CDR3 protein. The sample has a few hundred thousand distinct CDR3 sequences, approximately 15% seen once. Sequencing was done on a sample of blood. These receptors were obtained from a woman aged 40-49 years with Graves' hyperthyroidism that later progressed to Graves' ophthalmopathy.

This clonotype was seen repeatedly, ten times or more. The rearrangement links TRBV28 to TRBJ1-2; D may be TRBD1 (5 bases). V gave up 5 bases and J gave up 5 bases, with 12 bases separating them. CDR3 size: 13 residues. Germline CDR1 is MDHEN and CDR2 is SYDVKM. CDR3 DNA sequence: TGTGCCAGCAGTGGGGGTCTTAGGTATGGCTACACCTTC. Its translation is CASSGGLRYGYTF.

This clonotype has at least ten counts. This chain links TRBV6-1 with TRBJ1-1; tentative D call: TRBD1 (6 bases). Trimming removed 5 bases at V and 0 bases at J, with 16 bases between. Germline values: CDR1 MNHNS, CDR2 SASEGT. This CDR3 spans 16 amino acids. In DNA form, the CDR3 reads TGTGCCAGCAGTCAAATGAGGGGGTGGATGAACACTGAAGCTTTCTTT. It translates to CASSQMRGWMNTEAFF.

In its sample, this clonotype was seen many times. The chain joins TRBV28 to TRBJ1-1, with 7 bases matching TRBD1. CDR3 length: 11 residues. J was trimmed by 7 bases and V by 7 bases; bases with no gene match: 3. CDR1 is MDHEN, CDR2 SYDVKM, per germline. The CDR3 loop is CASTGQVEAFF. CDR3 nucleotides: TGTGCCAGCACCGGACAGGTTGAAGCTTTCTTT.

As to this clonotype: This may be a read error, as it is one base from a much larger clone. The genes are TRBV20-1 and TRBJ2-7, with D maybe TRBD2 (6 bases). V was pared by 3 bases and J by 0 bases, with 9 bases between. This CDR3 contains 13 residues. The germline gives CDR1 DFQATT, CDR2 SNEGSKA (reference sequence). CDR3 sequence: CSASAGISYEQYF. Here the CDR3 DNA reads TGCAGTGCTAGCGCGGGAATCTCCTACGAGCAGTACTTC.

This clonotype was counted ten times or more. The V and J genes are TRBV3-1 and TRBJ1-2; 8 nucleotides agree with TRBD1. Germline values: CDR1 LGHDT, CDR2 YNNKEL (reference sequence). Trimming took 4 bases from V and 4 from J; bases not matched to a gene: 8. The CDR3 has 15 amino acids. This CDR3 reads CASSPRQGRPYGYTF. The DNA of the CDR3 is TGTGCCAGCAGCCCACGACAGGGGCGTCCCTATGGCTACACCTTC.

This clonotype was detected ten times or more. V is TRBV28 and J is TRBJ1-1; D perhaps matches TRBD1 (5 bases). Germline assignment: CDR1 MDHEN and CDR2 SYDVKM. Trimming shortened V by 8 bases and J by 9 bases, and 13 bases separated the two germline ends. There are 11 residues in the CDR3. CDR3 region: CASGTGTQAFF. In DNA, the CDR3 is TGTGCCAGCGGGACCGGGACCCAAGCTTTCTTT.

This clonotype was seen ten or more times. The chain combines TRBV28 with TRBJ2-7; D is possibly TRBD1 or TRBD2 (8 bases each). The CDR3 runs 14 residues. CDR1 and CDR2 (germline): MDHEN, SYDVKM. The V and J ends lost 8 bases and 2 bases respectively, with 16 bases between them. The CDR3 DNA is TGTGCCAGCCAGGGGGCTAGCGGGCCCTACGAGCAGTACTTC. Translating gives CASQGASGPYEQYF.

The V and J genes are TRBV11-1 and TRBJ1-1; no definite D call. The CDR3 totals 14 residues. CDR1 SGHAT and CDR2 FQDESV come from the germline V gene (reference sequence). V shed 4 bases and J shed 1 base, with 10 bases lying between them. CDR3 DNA sequence: TGTGCCAGCAGCTCGCGGGCCACGAACACTGAAGCTTTCTTT. Translated, it gives CASSSRATNTEAFF.

This clonotype was observed at least ten times. The rearrangement uses TRBV13 and TRBJ2-7; a weak D match, TRBD1 (6 bases). The length of the CDR3 is 13 residues. Germline assignment: CDR1 PRHDT and CDR2 FYEKMQ (reference sequence). With 4 bases removed from V and 3 bases from J, the gap between germline ends came to 10 bases. CDR3 amino acids: CASSSGQNYEQYF. The DNA for the CDR3 is TGTGCCAGCAGCTCCGGACAGAACTACGAGCAGTACTTC.

This clonotype has ten or more counts. The rearrangement uses TRBV6-1 and TRBJ1-6; TRBD1 might be the D (6 bases). The CDR3 runs 16 residues. Germline V gene data show CDR1 as MNHNS and CDR2 as SASEGT. Between the trimmed V and J ends, which lost 6 bases and 7 bases, there was a span of 19 bases. DNA of the CDR3: TGTGCCAGCAGACAGGGTTCGATGTTTTACAATTCACCCCTCCACTTT. Translated, it gives CASRQGSMFYNSPLHF.

The sample holds many counts of this clonotype. The genes are TRBV25-1 and TRBJ1-5, with a weak D call TRBD1 (5 bases). V was pared by 3 bases and J by 6 bases, with 12 bases between. The CDR3 loop spans 14 amino acids. CDR1 and CDR2 from the germline V gene are MGHDK and SYGVNS. DNA of the CDR3: TGTGCCAGCAGTGACCAGGGAGGCGCTCAGCCCCAGCATTTT. Protein sequence: CASSDQGGAQPQHF.

This clonotype has a count of ten or more. CDR3 sequence (DNA): TGTGCCAGCAGCTTAGGGTTACCCCCTCAAGAGACCCAGTACTTC. The encoded protein is CASSLGLPPQETQYF. This chain connects TRBV7-2 to TRBJ2-5; D is undetermined. This CDR3 spans 15 amino acids. The germline V gene has CDR1 SGHTA and CDR2 FQGNSA. V was trimmed by 1 base and J by 2 bases, leaving 11 bases between them.

This sequence joins TRBV5-6 and TRBJ1-3; tentative D call: TRBD1 (5 bases). CDR1 is SGHDT, CDR2 YYEEEE, per germline. The ends were cut back, 4 bases at V and 0 bases at J, with 11 bases in the middle. CDR3 length equals 15 residues. The CDR3: CASSRGDTSGNTIYF. Here the CDR3 DNA reads TGTGCCAGCAGCCGGGGCGATACCTCTGGAAACACCATATATTTT.

The chain couples TRBV5-1 to TRBJ2-7; TRBD2 aligns across 10 bases. After removal of 0 bases from V and 4 bases from J, the junction contained 4 bases not matched to a gene. The CDR3 contains 15 residues. The germline gives CDR1 SGHRS, CDR2 YFSETQ. The CDR3 is CASSLALAGDYEQYF. Here the CDR3 DNA reads TGCGCCAGCAGCTTGGCTCTAGCGGGAGATTACGAGCAGTACTTC. Variable domain in full (rest from reference TRBV5-1 and TRBJ2-7): KAGVTQTPRYLIKTRGQQVTLSCSPISGHRSVSWYQQTPGQGLQFLFEYFSETQRNKGNFPGRFSGRQFSNSRSEMNVSTLELGDSALYLCASSLALAGDYEQYFGPGTRLTVT.

This clonotype was detected a few times. CDR3 amino acids: CASSRFEATNTGELFF. CDR3 nucleotides: TGTGCCAGCAGCCGATTCGAGGCAACGAACACCGGGGAGCTGTTTTTT. The rearrangement uses TRBV7-2 and TRBJ2-2; D gene unclear. This CDR3 spans 16 amino acids. V was trimmed by 5 bases and J by 0 bases, leaving 13 bases between them. Germline-derived CDR1 and CDR2 are SGHTA and FQGNSA.

A note on this clonotype: This clone may be a read error of a much larger clone one base away. The chain joins TRBV27 to TRBJ2-3, with 10 bases identical to TRBD2. The CDR3 contains 14 residues. The V segment lost 7 bases and the J segment 8 bases; nucleotides outside the gene matches: 9. Per germline, CDR1 MNHEY and CDR2 SMNVEV (reference sequence). Written as DNA, the CDR3 is TGTGCCAGCATAGCGGGAGGAGGAGCAGGTACGCAGTATTTT. Its translation is CASIAGGGAGTQYF.